Listed here is a single T cell receptor (beta chain). In the same sample, other DNA sequences code for this CDR3. Some clones are missing from TCRdb's copy, which holds only in-frame ones; the method was immunoSEQ multiplex PCR. The table has approximately 260,000 clones, under 90% seen once. Recovered Cohort 3 donors showed two negative PCRs, clearance, or symptom resolution. This entry belongs to a study of blood T cell repertoires in COVID-19. Overall study context: Sources were T cells, B-cell-depleted T cells, or PBMCs; the material itself was cDNA or gDNA.

Looked up from germline, CDR1 is MDHEN and CDR2 is SYDVKM. Trimming took 2 bases from V and 1 from J; bases not matched to a gene: 0. The CDR3 contains 14 residues. The chain is built from TRBV28 and TRBJ2-3; 7 bases are shared with TRBD2. The TCR sequence derives from a woman aged 60-70 years who had recovered from COVID-19. The sample comprised PBMCs or T cells enriched from blood (not recorded which). The DNA of the CDR3 is TGTGCCAGCAGTTTAACTAGCGGCACAGATACGCAGTATTTT. It specifies CASSLTSGTDTQYF.